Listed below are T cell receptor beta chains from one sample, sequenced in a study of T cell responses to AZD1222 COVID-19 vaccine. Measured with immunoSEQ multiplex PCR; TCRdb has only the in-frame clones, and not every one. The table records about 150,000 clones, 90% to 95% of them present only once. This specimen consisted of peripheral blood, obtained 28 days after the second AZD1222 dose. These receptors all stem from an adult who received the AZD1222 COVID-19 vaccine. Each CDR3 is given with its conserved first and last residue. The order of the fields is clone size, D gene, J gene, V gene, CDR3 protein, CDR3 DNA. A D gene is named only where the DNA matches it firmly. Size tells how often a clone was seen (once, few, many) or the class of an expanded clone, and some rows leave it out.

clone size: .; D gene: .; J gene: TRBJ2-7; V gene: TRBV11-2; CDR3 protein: CASSPVKGDREQYF; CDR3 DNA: TGTGCCAGCAGCCCCGTAAAGGGGGATCGGGAGCAGTACTTC
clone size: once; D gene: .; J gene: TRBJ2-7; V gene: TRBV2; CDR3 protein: CASSEFGLASYEQYF; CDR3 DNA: TGTGCCAGCAGTGAATTTGGTCTAGCGAGCTACGAGCAGTACTTC
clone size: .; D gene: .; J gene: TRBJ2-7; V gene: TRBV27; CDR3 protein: CASSPDRTYEQYF; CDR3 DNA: TGTGCCAGCAGTCCGGACCGGACCTACGAGCAGTACTTC
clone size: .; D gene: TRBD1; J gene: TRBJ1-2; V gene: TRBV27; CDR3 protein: CASRATGGSLGYTF; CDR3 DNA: TGTGCCAGCAGGGCGACAGGGGGGTCTCTTGGCTACACCTTC
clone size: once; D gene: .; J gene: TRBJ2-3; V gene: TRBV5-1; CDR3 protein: CASSLVAKSPPDTQYF; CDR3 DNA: TGCGCCAGCAGCTTGGTGGCAAAATCTCCCCCTGATACGCAGTATTTT
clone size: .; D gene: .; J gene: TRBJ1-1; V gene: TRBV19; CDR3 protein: CASSKGLNTEAFF; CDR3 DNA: TGTGCCAGTAGTAAGGGGTTGAACACTGAAGCTTTCTTT
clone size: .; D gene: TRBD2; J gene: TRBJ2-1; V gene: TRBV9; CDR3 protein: CASSYGLGHNEQFF; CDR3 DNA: TGTGCCAGCAGCTACGGACTAGGTCACAATGAGCAGTTCTTC
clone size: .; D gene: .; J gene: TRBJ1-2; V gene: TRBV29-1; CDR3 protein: CSAGRDPNYGYTF; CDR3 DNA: TGCAGCGCGGGGAGGGACCCTAACTATGGCTACACCTTC
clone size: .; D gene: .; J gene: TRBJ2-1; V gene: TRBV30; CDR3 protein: CAWTYYNEQFF; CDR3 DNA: TGTGCCTGGACTTACTACAATGAGCAGTTCTTC
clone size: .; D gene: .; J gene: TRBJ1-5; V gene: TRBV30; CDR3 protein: CAWNSAERPQHF; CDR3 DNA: TGTGCCTGGAACTCGGCTGAACGGCCCCAGCATTTT
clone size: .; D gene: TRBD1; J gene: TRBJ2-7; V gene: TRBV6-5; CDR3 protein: CASSYSRTGPEQYF; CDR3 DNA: TGTGCCAGCAGTTACTCGCGGACAGGGCCCGAGCAGTACTTC
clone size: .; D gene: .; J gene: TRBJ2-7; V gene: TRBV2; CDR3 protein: CASRGKGQYF; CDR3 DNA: TGTGCCAGCAGGGGCAAGGGGCAGTACTTC
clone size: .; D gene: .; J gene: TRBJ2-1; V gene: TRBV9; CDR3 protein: CASSVRGSYNEQFF; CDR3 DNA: TGTGCCAGCAGCGTCAGGGGCTCCTACAATGAGCAGTTCTTC
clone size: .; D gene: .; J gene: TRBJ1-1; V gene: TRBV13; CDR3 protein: CASSFPMNTEAFF; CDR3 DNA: TGTGCCAGCAGCTTTCCAATGAACACTGAAGCTTTCTTT
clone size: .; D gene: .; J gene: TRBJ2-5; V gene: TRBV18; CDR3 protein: CASSLDLGSQETQYF; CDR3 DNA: TGTGCCAGCTCACTGGACTTAGGTTCCCAAGAGACCCAGTACTTC
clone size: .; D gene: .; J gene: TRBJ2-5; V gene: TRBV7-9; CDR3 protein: CASSLYQRSQETQYF; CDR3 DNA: TGTGCCAGCAGCTTATACCAGCGTTCTCAAGAGACCCAGTACTTC
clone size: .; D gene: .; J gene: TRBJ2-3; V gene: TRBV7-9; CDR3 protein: CASSPREGTDTQYF; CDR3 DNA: TGTGCCAGCAGCCCACGTGAGGGTACAGATACGCAGTATTTT
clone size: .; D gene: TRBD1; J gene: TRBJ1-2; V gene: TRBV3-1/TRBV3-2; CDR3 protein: CASSQGQGASTF; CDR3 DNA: TGTGCCAGCAGCCAGGGACAGGGAGCCAGCACCTTC
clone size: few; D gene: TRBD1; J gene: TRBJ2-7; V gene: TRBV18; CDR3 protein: CASSLDRVNEQYF; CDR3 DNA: TGTGCCAGCTCCCTAGACAGGGTTAACGAGCAGTACTTC
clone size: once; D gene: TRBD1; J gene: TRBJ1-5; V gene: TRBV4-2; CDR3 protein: CASSPLGGQDGHLSNQPQHF; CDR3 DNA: TGTGCCAGCAGCCCCCTCGGGGGACAGGATGGACATCTGAGCAATCAGCCCCAGCATTTT
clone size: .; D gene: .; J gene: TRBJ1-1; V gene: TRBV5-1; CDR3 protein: CASSLAGENTEAFF; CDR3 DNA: TGCGCCAGCAGCTTGGCCGGTGAAAACACTGAAGCTTTCTTT
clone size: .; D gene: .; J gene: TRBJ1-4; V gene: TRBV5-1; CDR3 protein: CASSLGSSPSTNEKLFF; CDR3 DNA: TGCGCCAGCAGCTTGGGTAGTAGCCCTTCAACTAATGAAAAACTGTTTTTT
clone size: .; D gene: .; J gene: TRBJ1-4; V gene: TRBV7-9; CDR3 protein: CASSATEKLFF; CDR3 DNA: TGTGCCAGCAGCGCGACAGAAAAACTGTTTTTT
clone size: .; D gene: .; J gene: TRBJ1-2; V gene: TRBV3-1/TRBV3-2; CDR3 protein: CASSQGHLYTF; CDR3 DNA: TGTGCCAGCAGCCAAGGACACCTCTACACCTTC
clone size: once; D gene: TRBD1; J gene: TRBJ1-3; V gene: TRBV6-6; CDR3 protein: CASSLQGVESGNTIYF; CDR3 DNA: TGTGCCAGCAGCCTACAGGGGGTCGAATCTGGAAACACCATATATTTT
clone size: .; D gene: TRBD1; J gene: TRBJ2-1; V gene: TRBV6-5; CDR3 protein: CASRRQGSSEQFF; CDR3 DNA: TGTGCCAGCAGACGACAGGGAAGCTCTGAGCAGTTCTTC
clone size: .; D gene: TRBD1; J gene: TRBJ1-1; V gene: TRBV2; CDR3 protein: CASSLTGGGTEAFF; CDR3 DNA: TGTGCCAGCAGTTTAACAGGGGGCGGAACTGAAGCTTTCTTT
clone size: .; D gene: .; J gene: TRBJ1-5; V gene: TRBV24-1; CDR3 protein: CAARVAGEGNQPQHF; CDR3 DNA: TGTGCCGCCCGCGTAGCCGGGGAAGGCAATCAGCCCCAGCATTTT
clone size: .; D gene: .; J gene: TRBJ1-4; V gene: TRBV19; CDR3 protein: CASSIEGRGEKLFF; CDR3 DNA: TGTGCCAGTAGTATAGAGGGACGTGGCGAAAAACTGTTTTTT
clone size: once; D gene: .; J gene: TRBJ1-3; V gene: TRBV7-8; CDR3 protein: CASSLALFGNSGNTIYF; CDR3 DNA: TGTGCCAGCAGCTTAGCGTTATTCGGTAACTCTGGAAACACCATATATTTT
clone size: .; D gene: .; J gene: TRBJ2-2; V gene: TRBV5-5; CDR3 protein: CASSLVAGPTGELFF; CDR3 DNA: TGTGCCAGCAGCTTGGTGGCGGGTCCCACCGGGGAGCTGTTTTTT
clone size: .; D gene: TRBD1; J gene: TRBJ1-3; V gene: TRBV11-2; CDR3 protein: CASSVGTGGGNTIYF; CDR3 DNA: TGTGCCAGCAGCGTGGGGACAGGGGGTGGAAACACCATATATTTT
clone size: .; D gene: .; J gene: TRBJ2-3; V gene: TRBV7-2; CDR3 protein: CASSLGDPTDTQYF; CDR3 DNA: TGTGCCAGCAGCTTGGGGGACCCCACAGATACGCAGTATTTT
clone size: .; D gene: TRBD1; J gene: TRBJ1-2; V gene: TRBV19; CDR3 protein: CASSTPTGGYGYTF; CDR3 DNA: TGTGCCAGTAGTACCCCGACAGGGGGATATGGCTACACCTTC
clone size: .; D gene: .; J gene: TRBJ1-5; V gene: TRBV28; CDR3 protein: CASTLTVYNQPQHF; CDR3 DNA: TGTGCCAGCACCTTGACAGTTTATAATCAGCCCCAGCATTTT
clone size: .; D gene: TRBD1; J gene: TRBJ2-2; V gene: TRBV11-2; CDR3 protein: CASSSDRVRTGELFF; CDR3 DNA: TGTGCCAGCAGCTCCGACAGGGTACGCACCGGGGAGCTGTTTTTT
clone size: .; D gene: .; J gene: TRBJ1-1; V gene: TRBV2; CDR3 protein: CADRLAGANTEAFF; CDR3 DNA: TGTGCCGACAGATTAGCCGGGGCGAACACTGAAGCTTTCTTT
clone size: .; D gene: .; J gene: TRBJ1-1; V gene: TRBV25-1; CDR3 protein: CASTRTANTEAFF; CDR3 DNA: TGTGCCAGCACCAGGACGGCGAACACTGAAGCTTTCTTT
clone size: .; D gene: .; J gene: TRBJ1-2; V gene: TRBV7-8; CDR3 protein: CASSLGLHYGYTF; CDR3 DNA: TGTGCCAGCAGCTTAGGCCTGCACTATGGCTACACCTTC
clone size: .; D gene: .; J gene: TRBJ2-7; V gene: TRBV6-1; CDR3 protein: CASSELLTGRTYEQYF; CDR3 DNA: TGTGCCAGCAGTGAGCTTCTGACAGGGAGGACCTACGAGCAGTACTTC
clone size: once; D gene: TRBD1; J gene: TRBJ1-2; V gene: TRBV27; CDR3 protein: CASSFRQGASGGGYTF; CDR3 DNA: TGTGCCAGCAGTTTTCGACAGGGGGCGTCGGGGGGAGGCTACACCTTC
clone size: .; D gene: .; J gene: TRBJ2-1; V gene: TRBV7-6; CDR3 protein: CASSPEPDSSNEQFF; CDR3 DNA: TGTGCCAGCAGCCCCGAACCGGACTCAAGCAATGAGCAGTTCTTC
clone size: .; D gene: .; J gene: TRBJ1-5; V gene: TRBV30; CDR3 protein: CAWSGTQQPQHF; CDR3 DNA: TGTGCCTGGAGTGGGACCCAACAGCCCCAGCATTTT
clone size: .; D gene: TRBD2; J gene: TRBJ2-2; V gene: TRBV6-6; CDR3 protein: CASSYSQTSGKGELFF; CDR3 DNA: TGTGCCAGCAGTTACTCCCAAACTAGCGGGAAGGGGGAGCTGTTTTTT
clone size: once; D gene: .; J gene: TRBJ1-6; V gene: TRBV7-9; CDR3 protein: CASSPGGSYNSPLHF; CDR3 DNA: TGTGCCAGCAGCCCGGGGGGTTCGTATAATTCACCCCTCCACTTT
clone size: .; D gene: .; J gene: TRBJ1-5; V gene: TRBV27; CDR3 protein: CASSAQAGNQPQHF; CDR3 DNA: TGTGCCAGCAGTGCGCAGGCCGGGAATCAGCCCCAGCATTTT
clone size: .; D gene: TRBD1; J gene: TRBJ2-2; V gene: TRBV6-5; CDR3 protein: CASSLPGTGSTGELFF; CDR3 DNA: TGTGCCAGCAGTTTACCCGGGACAGGTAGCACCGGGGAGCTGTTTTTT
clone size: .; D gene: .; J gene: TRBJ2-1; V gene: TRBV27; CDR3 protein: CASSTNRGAGNEQFF; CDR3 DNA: TGTGCCAGCAGTACAAATCGGGGTGCGGGGAATGAGCAGTTCTTC
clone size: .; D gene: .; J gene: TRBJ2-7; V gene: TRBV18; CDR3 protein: CASSRGRYEQYF; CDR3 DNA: TGTGCCAGCTCGAGGGGTCGCTACGAGCAGTACTTC
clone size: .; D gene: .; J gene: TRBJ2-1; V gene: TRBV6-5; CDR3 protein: CASSFSDRDNEQFF; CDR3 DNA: TGTGCCAGCAGTTTCAGCGACAGAGACAATGAGCAGTTCTTC